The source of this T cell receptor beta chain is a study of blood T cell repertoires in COVID-19. Looking at the study overall: The United States, Italy and Spain provided the acute and convalescent COVID-19 samples. In each case, the material was cDNA or gDNA derived from T cells, B-cell-depleted T cells, or PBMCs.

In the original workflow: Counts of nucleated cells, estimated from reference gene primer amplification, were obtained. TCRdb's copy holds only in-frame clones and misses some; the assay was immunoSEQ multiplex PCR. V and J calls plus clone size are reproduced from that table; the DNA served to infer D and trimming. The table lists 200,000 to 250,000 clones, about 80% of them singletons. V shed 4 bases, J shed 5 bases, and the junction held 8 bases outside the gene matches. Germline V gene lookup returns CDR1 SGHDT and CDR2 YYEEEE. CDR3 size: 15 residues. The chain links TRBV5-6 to TRBJ2-2, with 7 nucleotides matching TRBD2. The sequenced sample consisted of peripheral blood. The TCR sequence derives from a woman aged 60-75 years with acute or convalescent COVID-19. CDR3 in amino acids: CASSGRTRFTGELFF. The CDR3 DNA reads TGTGCCAGCAGCGGAAGGACTAGGTTTACCGGGGAGCTGTTTTTT. The complete variable domain, with remaining parts taken from reference TRBV5-6 and TRBJ2-2, reads DAGVTQSPTHLIKTRGQQVTLRCSPKSGHDTVSWYQQALGQGPQFIFQYYEEEERQRGNFPDRFSGHQFPNYSSELNVNALLLGDSALYLCASSGRTRFTGELFFGEGSRLTVL.